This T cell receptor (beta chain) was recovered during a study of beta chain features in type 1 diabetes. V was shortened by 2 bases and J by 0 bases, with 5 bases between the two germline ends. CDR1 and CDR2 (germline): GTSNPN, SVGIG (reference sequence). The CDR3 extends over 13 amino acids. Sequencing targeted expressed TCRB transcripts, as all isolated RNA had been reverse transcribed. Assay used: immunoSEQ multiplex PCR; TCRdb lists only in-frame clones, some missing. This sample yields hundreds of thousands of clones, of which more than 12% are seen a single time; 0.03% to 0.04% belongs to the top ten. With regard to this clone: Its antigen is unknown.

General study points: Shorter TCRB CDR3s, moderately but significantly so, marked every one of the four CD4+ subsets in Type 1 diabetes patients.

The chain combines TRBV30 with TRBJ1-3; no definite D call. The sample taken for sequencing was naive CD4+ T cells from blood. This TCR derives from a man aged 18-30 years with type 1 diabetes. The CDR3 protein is CAWSTISGNTIYF. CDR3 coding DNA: TGTGCCTGGAGTACGATCTCTGGAAACACCATATATTTT.